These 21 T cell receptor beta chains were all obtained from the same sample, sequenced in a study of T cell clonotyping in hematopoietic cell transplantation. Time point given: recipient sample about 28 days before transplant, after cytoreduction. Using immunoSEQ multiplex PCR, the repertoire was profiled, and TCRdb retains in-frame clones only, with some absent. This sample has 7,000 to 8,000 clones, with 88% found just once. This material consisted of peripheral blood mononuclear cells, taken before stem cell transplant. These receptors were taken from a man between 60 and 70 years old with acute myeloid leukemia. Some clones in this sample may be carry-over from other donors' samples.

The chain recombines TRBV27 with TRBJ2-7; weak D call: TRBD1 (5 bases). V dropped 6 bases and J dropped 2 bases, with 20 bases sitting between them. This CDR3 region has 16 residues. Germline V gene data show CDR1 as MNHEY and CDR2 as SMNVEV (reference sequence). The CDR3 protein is CASSHQVADIAYEQYF. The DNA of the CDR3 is TGTGCCAGCAGCCACCAAGTCGCGGACATAGCCTACGAGCAGTACTTC.

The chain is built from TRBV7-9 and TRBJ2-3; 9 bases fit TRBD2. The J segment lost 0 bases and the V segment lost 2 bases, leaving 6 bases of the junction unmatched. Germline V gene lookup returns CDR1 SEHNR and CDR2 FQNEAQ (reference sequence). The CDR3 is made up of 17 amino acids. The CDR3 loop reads CASSLRTSAHSTDTQYF. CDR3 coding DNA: TGTGCCAGCAGCTTAAGGACTAGCGCCCATAGCACAGATACGCAGTATTTT.

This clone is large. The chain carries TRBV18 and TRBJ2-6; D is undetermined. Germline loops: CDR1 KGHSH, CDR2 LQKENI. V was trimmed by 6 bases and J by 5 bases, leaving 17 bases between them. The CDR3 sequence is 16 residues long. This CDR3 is CASSTTMGSRANVLTF. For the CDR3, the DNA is TGTGCCAGCTCTACCACGATGGGGTCACGGGCCAACGTCCTGACTTTC.

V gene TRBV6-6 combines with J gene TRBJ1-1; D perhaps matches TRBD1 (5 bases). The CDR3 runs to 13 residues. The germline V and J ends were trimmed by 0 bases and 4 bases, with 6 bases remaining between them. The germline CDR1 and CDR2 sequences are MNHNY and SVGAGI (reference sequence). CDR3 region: CASSYSGATEAFF. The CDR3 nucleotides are TGTGCCAGCAGTTACTCAGGGGCCACTGAAGCTTTCTTT.

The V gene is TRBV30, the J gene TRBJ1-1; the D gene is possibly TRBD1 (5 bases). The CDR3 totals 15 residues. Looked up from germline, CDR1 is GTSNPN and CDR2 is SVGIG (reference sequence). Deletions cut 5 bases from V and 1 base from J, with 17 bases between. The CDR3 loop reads CAWGRWGDENTEAFF. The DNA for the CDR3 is TGTGCCTGGGGCAGATGGGGGGATGAGAACACTGAAGCTTTCTTT. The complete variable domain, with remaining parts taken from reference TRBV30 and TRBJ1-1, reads SQTIHQWPATLVQPVGSPLSLECTVEGTSNPNLYWYRQAAGRGLQLLFYSVGIGQISSEVPQNLSASRPQDRQFILSSKKLLLSDSGFYLCAWGRWGDENTEAFFGQGTRLTVV.

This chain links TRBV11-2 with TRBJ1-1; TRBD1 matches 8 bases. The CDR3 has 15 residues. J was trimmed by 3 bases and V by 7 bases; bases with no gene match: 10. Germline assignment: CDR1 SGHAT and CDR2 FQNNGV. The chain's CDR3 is CASTPRHRGDTEAFF. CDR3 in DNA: TGTGCCAGCACCCCAAGACACAGGGGGGACACTGAAGCTTTCTTT.

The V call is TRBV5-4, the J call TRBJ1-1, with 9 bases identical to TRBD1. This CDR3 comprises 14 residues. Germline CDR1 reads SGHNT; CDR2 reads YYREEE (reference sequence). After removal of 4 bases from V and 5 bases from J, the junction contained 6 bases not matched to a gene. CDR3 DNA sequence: TGTGCCAGCAGCGGACAGGGGAGGGGGACTGAAGCTTTCTTT. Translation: CASSGQGRGTEAFF.

CDR3 nucleotides: TGTGCCAGCAGCCGGCGGGGGGCCTATAACTATGGCTACACCTTC. Translation: CASSRRGAYNYGYTF. The rearrangement links TRBV14 to TRBJ1-2; D is possibly TRBD1 (6 bases). In germline, CDR1 is SGHDN, CDR2 FVKESK. The CDR3 length is 15 residues. The V gene lost 4 bases and the J gene lost 1 base, with 13 bases spanning the gap.

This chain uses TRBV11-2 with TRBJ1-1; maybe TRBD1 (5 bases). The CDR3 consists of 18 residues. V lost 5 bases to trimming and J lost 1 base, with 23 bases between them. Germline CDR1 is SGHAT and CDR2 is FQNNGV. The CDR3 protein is CASSPITRRRGRNTEAFF. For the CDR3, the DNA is TGTGCCAGCAGCCCAATAACCCGCCGAAGGGGTAGGAACACTGAAGCTTTCTTT.

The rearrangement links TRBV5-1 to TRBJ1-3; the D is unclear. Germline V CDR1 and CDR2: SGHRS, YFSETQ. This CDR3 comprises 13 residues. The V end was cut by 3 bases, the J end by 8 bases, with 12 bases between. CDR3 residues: CASSSAAKDTIYF. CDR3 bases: TGCGCCAGCAGCTCGGCGGCCAAGGACACCATATATTTT.

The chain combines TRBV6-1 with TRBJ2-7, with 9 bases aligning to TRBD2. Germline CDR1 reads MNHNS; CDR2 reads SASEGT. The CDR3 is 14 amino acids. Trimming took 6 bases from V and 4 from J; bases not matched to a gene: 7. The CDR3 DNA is TGTGCCAGCAGGCTAGGACTAGCGTTGTACGAGCAGTACTTC. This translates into CASRLGLALYEQYF.

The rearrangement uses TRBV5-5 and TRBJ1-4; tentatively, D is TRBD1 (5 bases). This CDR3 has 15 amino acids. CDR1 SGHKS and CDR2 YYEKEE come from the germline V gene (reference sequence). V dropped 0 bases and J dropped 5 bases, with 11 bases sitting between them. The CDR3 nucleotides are TGTGCCAGCAGCTTGGGTTTGGGGGTAAATGAAAAACTGTTTTTT. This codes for CASSLGLGVNEKLFF. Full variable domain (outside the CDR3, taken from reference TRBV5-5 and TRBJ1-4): DAGVTQSPTHLIKTRGQQVTLRCSPISGHKSVSWYQQVLGQGPQFIFQYYEKEERGRGNFPDRFSARQFPNYSSELNVNALLLGDSALYLCASSLGLGVNEKLFFGSGTQLSVL.

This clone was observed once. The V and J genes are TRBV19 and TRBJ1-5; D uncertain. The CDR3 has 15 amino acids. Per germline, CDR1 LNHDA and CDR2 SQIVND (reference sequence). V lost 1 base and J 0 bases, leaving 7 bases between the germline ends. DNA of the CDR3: TGTGCCAGTAGTATAGTGGCAACTAGCAATCAGCCCCAGCATTTT. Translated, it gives CASSIVATSNQPQHF.

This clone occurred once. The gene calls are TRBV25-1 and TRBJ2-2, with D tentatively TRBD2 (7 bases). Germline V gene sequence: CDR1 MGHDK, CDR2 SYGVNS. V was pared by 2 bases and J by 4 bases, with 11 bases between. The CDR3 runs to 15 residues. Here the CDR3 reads CASSERGAGTGELFF. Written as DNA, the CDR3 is TGTGCCAGCAGTGAACGGGGGGCAGGCACCGGGGAGCTGTTTTTT. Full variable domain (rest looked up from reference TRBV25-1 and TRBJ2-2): EADIYQTPRYLVIGTGKKITLECSQTMGHDKMYWYQQDPGMELHLIHYSYGVNSTEKGDLSSESTVSRIRTEHFPLTLESARPSHTSQYLCASSERGAGTGELFFGEGSRLTVL.

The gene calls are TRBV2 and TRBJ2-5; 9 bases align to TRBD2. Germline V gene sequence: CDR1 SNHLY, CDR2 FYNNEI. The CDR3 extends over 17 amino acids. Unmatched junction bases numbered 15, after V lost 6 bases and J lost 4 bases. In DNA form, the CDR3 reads TGTGCCAGCAGCCCCTTCGCAGCGGGAGGCTGGCGAGAGACCCAGTACTTC. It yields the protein CASSPFAAGGWRETQYF.

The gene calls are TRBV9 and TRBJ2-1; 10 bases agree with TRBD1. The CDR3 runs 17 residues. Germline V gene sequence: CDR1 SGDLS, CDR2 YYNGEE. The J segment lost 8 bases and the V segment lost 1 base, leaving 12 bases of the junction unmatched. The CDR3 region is CASSVTTGGHGLDEQFF. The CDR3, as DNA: TGTGCCAGCAGCGTAACGACAGGGGGCCATGGGTTGGATGAGCAGTTCTTC.

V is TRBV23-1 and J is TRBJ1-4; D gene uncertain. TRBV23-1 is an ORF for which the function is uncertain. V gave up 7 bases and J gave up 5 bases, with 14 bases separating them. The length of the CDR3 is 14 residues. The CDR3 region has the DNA TGCGCCAGCATTTGGACTGAGGGAAATGAAAAACTGTTTTTT. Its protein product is CASIWTEGNEKLFF.

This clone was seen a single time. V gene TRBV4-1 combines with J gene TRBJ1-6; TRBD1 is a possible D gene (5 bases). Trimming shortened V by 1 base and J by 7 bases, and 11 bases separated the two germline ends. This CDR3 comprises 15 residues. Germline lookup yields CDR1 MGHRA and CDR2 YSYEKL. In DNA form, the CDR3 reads TGCGCCAGCAGCCAAGGGCAGGGAAGCAATTCACCCCTCCACTTT. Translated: CASSQGQGSNSPLHF.

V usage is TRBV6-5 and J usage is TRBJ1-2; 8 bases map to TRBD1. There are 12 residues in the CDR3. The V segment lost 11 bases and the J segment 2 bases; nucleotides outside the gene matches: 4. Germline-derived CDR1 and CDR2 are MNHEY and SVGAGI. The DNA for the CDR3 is TGTGCCTCCCGGACAGGGAACTATGGCTACACCTTC. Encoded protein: CASRTGNYGYTF.

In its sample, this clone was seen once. As DNA, the CDR3 is TGTGCCAGCAGCTTAGGTATCAGGGTTCAGGACTATGGCTACACCTTC. It specifies CASSLGIRVQDYGYTF. The chain joins TRBV7-8 to TRBJ1-2; D may be TRBD1 (5 bases). This CDR3 has 16 residues. Trimming left V 1 base short and J 3 bases short, with 15 bases between. CDR1 and CDR2 from the germline V gene are SGHVS and FQNEAQ. Together with reference TRBV7-8 and TRBJ1-2, the CDR3 gives the full variable domain: GAGVSQSPRYKVAKRGQDVALRCDPISGHVSLFWYQQALGQGPEFLTYFQNEAQLDKSGLPSDRFFAERPEGSVSTLKIQRTQQEDSAVYLCASSLGIRVQDYGYTFGSGTRLTVV.

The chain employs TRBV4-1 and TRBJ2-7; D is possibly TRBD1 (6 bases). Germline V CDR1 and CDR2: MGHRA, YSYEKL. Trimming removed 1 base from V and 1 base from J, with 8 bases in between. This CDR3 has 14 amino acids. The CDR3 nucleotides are TGCGCCAGCAGCCAAGGAGGGGGTTCCTACGAGCAGTACTTC. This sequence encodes CASSQGGGSYEQYF.